The next 11 T cell receptor beta chains were all read from a single sample in a study of Tregs in tolerant kidney transplant recipients. Method: immunoSEQ multiplex PCR; TCRdb's copy keeps in-frame clones and lacks some. This sample has around 50,000 clones, with 80% to 90% found just once. Sequencing input: CD4+ T cells from blood. The receptor source for this set is a human donor in good health.

The chain employs TRBV7-9 and TRBJ2-3; D ambiguous. Trimming removed 3 bases at V and 1 base at J, with 8 bases between. Germline V gene lookup returns CDR1 SEHNR and CDR2 FQNEAQ (reference sequence). There are 14 residues in the CDR3. CDR3 in amino acids: CASSFPQGTDTQYF. As DNA, the CDR3 is TGTGCCAGCAGCTTTCCCCAGGGCACAGATACGCAGTATTTT.

The chain links TRBV30 to TRBJ1-2, with no clear D. The germline gives CDR1 GTSNPN, CDR2 SVGIG (reference sequence). Trimming pared 0 bases from V and 9 bases from J, leaving 11 bases between. CDR3 size: 12 residues. CDR3 in amino acids: CAWSVVSSSYTF. The CDR3 DNA reads as TGTGCCTGGAGTGTAGTGAGTTCCAGCTACACCTTC.

The CDR3 coding sequence is TGTGCCAGCAGCCAAGCGGAGAACTCTGGAAACACCATATATTTT. As protein: CASSQAENSGNTIYF. The chain has TRBV4-2 and TRBJ1-3; D is undetermined. Trimming stripped 1 base from V and 0 bases from J, with 7 bases between. This CDR3 spans 15 amino acids. Germline-derived CDR1 and CDR2 are LGHNA and YNFKEQ.

V is TRBV7-2 and J is TRBJ2-3; D remains unclear. Germline V CDR1 and CDR2: SGHTA, FQGNSA. V was pared by 2 bases and J by 1 base, with 13 bases between. This CDR3 contains 16 residues. The CDR3 reads CASSLRRAEGTDTQYF. Written as DNA, the CDR3 is TGTGCCAGCAGCTTAAGACGGGCCGAGGGCACAGATACGCAGTATTTT. The complete variable domain, with remaining parts taken from reference TRBV7-2 and TRBJ2-3, reads GAGVSQSPSNKVTEKGKDVELRCDPISGHTALYWYRQSLGQGLEFLIYFQGNSAPDKSGLPSDRFSAERTGGSVSTLTIQRTQQEDSAVYLCASSLRRAEGTDTQYFGPGTRLTVL.

This clone has a handful of counts. The rearrangement joins TRBV2 to TRBJ1-1; 7 bases line up with TRBD1. This CDR3 comprises 13 residues. Germline-derived CDR1 and CDR2 are SNHLY and FYNNEI. V lost 8 bases to trimming and J lost 1 base; unmatched junction nucleotides: 4. Here the CDR3 DNA reads TGTGCCAGCGGAGGACAGGCGAACACTGAAGCTTTCTTT. Protein product: CASGGQANTEAFF.

The chain joins TRBV19 to TRBJ2-1; D is possibly TRBD2 (6 bases). Trimming took off 4 bases at V and 7 bases at J, with 17 bases between the two ends. CDR3 length: 15 amino acids. Germline CDR1 and CDR2: LNHDA and SQIVND (reference sequence). CDR3 nucleotide sequence: TGTGCCAGTAGTACTCGAGCGGGTATAGATAATGAGCAGTTCTTC. It encodes CASSTRAGIDNEQFF.

This rearrangement joins TRBV15 to TRBJ2-1, with TRBD2 matching 10 bases. CDR1 is LNHNV, CDR2 YYDKDF, per germline (reference sequence). The CDR3 length is 16 residues. J gave up 9 bases and V 2 bases, and 10 bases lay outside the gene matches. The CDR3 region is CATSRTASGRGIEQFF. Written as DNA, the CDR3 is TGTGCCACCAGCAGAACCGCTAGCGGGAGAGGAATTGAGCAGTTCTTC.

The V call is TRBV27, the J call TRBJ2-1; the match to TRBD2 covers 10 bases. The CDR3 is 15 amino acids. V shed 7 bases, J shed 4 bases, and the junction held 7 bases outside the gene matches. The germline V gene encodes CDR1 MNHEY and CDR2 SMNVEV (reference sequence). CDR3 nucleotide sequence: TGTGCCAGCAAGTTTCTAGCGGGGGTATACAATGAGCAGTTCTTC. Translating it yields CASKFLAGVYNEQFF.

V usage is TRBV29-1 and J usage is TRBJ2-4; D call uncertain. Germline V gene sequence: CDR1 SQVTM, CDR2 ANQGSEA. The V end was cut by 7 bases, the J end by 7 bases, with 11 bases between. The CDR3 covers 11 residues. Written as DNA, the CDR3 is TGCAGCGCTTCCTTGACGAACATTCAGTACTTC. Translated, it gives CSASLTNIQYF.

V is TRBV4-1 and J is TRBJ2-7; 7 positions agree with TRBD2. Losses at the gene ends were 2 bases for V and 6 bases for J; bases not matched to a gene: 10. The CDR3 has 15 amino acids. CDR1 is MGHRA, CDR2 YSYEKL, per germline. The CDR3: CASSQLGLLSSEQYF. The CDR3 DNA is TGCGCCAGCAGCCAACTGGGACTACTATCATCCGAGCAGTACTTC.

The CDR3 loop reads CAIRPGKLLAGGEDEQFF. The DNA for the CDR3 is TGTGCCATCAGACCCGGTAAATTACTAGCGGGAGGGGAAGATGAGCAGTTCTTC. The genes are TRBV10-3 and TRBJ2-1; 13 nucleotides line up with TRBD2. The CDR3 has 18 residues. V lost 6 bases to trimming and J lost 8 bases; unmatched junction nucleotides: 16. From germline, CDR1 is ENHRY and CDR2 SYGVKD.